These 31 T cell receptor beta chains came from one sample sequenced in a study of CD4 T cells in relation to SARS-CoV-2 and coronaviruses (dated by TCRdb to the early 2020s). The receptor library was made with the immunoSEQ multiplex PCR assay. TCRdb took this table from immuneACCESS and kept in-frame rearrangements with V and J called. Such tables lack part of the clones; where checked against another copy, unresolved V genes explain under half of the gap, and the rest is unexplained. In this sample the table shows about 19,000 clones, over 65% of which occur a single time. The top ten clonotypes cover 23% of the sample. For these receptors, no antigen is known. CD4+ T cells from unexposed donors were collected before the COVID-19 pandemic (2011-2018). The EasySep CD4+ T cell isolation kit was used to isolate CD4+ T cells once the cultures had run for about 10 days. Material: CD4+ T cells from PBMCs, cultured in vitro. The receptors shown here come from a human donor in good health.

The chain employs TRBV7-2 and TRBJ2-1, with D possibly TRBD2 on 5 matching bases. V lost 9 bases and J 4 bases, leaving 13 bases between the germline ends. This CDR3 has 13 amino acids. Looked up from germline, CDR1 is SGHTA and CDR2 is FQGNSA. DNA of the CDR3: TGTGCCAGTCGAAAGCCGGGGTACAATGAGCAGTTCTTC. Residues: CASRKPGYNEQFF.

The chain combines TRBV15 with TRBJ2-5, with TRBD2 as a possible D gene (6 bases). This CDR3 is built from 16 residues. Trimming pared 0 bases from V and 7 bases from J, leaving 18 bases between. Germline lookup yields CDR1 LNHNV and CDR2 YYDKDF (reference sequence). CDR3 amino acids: CATSRDGGSIRGTQYF. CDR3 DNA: TGTGCCACCAGCAGAGATGGGGGGTCAATAAGGGGGACCCAGTACTTC.

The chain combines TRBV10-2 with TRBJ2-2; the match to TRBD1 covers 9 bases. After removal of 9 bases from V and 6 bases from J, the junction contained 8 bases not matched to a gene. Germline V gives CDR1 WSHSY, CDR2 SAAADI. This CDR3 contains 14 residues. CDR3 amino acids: CASRGQGQAGELFF. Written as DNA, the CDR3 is TGCGCCAGTCGAGGACAGGGGCAAGCCGGGGAGCTGTTTTTT.

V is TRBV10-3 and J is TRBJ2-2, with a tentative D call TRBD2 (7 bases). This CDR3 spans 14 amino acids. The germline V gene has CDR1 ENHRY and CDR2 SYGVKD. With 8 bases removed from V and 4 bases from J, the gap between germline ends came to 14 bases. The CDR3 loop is CAIGGDTFTGELFF. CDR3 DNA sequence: TGTGCCATCGGGGGGGACACCTTCACCGGGGAGCTGTTTTTT.

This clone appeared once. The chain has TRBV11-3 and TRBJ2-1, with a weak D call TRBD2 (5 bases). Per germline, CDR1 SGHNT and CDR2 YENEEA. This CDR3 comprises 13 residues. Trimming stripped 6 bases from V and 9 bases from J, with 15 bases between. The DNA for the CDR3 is TGTGCCAGCAGACAACACGAGGGAACTGAGCAGTTCTTC. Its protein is CASRQHEGTEQFF.

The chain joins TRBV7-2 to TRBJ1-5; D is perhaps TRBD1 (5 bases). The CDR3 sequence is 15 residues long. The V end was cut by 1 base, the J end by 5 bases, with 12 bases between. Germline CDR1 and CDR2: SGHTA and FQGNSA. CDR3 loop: CASSLEDSHYQPQHF. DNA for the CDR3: TGTGCCAGCAGCTTAGAAGACAGCCATTATCAGCCCCAGCATTTT. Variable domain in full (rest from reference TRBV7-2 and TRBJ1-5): GAGVSQSPSNKVTEKGKDVELRCDPISGHTALYWYRQSLGQGLEFLIYFQGNSAPDKSGLPSDRFSAERTGGSVSTLTIQRTQQEDSAVYLCASSLEDSHYQPQHFGDGTRLSIL.

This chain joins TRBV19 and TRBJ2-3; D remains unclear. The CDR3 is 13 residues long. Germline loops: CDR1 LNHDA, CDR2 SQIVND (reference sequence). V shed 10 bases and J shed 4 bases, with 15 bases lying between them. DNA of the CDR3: TGTGCCACCCGACCCCCGGGCCCAGATACGCAGTATTTT. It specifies CATRPPGPDTQYF.

For the CDR3, the DNA is TGTGCCAGTAGTATCACGGGGGCGGGCGGGGAGCTGTTTTTT. Residues: CASSITGAGGELFF. The chain recombines TRBV19 with TRBJ2-2; D may match TRBD1 or TRBD2 (6 bases each). V was shortened by 3 bases and J by 7 bases, with 12 bases between the two germline ends. Looked up from germline, CDR1 is LNHDA and CDR2 is SQIVND (reference sequence). This CDR3 is 14 amino acids long. The full variable domain, its missing parts supplied by reference TRBV19 and TRBJ2-2, is DGGITQSPKYLFRKEGQNVTLSCEQNLNHDAMYWYRQDPGQGLRLIYYSQIVNDFQKGDIAEGYSVSREKKESFPLTVTSAQKNPTAFYLCASSITGAGGELFFGEGSRLTVL.

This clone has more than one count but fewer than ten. The CDR3 is CASRRGTGPYGYTF. The CDR3 region has the DNA TGCGCCAGCAGGCGCGGGACAGGACCTTATGGCTACACCTTC. The rearrangement links TRBV5-1 to TRBJ1-2; TRBD1 agrees at 8 bases. The V and J ends lost 5 bases and 5 bases, in that order; junction bases with no gene match: 8. The length of the CDR3 is 14 residues. Germline V gene sequence: CDR1 SGHRS, CDR2 YFSETQ.

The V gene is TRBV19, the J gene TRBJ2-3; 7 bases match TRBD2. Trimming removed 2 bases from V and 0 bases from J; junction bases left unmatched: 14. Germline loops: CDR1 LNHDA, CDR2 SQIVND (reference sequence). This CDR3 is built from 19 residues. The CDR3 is CASSIRSSGKQTSTDTQYF. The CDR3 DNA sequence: TGTGCCAGTAGTATAAGGTCGAGCGGGAAGCAAACTAGCACAGATACGCAGTATTTT. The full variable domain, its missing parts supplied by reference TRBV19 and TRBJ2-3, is DGGITQSPKYLFRKEGQNVTLSCEQNLNHDAMYWYRQDPGQGLRLIYYSQIVNDFQKGDIAEGYSVSREKKESFPLTVTSAQKNPTAFYLCASSIRSSGKQTSTDTQYFGPGTRLTVL.

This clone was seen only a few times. The CDR3 spells CASSLSSGQGAGYTF. The CDR3 bases are TGTGCCAGCAGCCTGAGTTCGGGACAGGGTGCCGGCTACACCTTC. The chain is built from TRBV7-2 and TRBJ1-2, with 9 bases aligning to TRBD1. Germline CDR1 is SGHTA and CDR2 is FQGNSA. CDR3 size: 15 residues. V gave up 5 bases and J gave up 8 bases; unmatched junction bases: 12.

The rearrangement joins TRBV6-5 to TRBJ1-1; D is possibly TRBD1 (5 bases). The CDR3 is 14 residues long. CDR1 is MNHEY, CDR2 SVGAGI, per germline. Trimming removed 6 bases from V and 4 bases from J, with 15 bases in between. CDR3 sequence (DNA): TGTGCCAGCAGGGCCAGGAGTGGGGGCACTGAAGCTTTCTTT. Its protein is CASRARSGGTEAFF.

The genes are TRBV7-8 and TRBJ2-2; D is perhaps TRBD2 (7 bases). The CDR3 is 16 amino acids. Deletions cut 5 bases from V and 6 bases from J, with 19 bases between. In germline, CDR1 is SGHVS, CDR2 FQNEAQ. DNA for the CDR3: TGTGCCAGCAGCCCCAGGGGCGGGGGCGATGCCGGGGAGCTGTTTTTT. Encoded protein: CASSPRGGGDAGELFF.

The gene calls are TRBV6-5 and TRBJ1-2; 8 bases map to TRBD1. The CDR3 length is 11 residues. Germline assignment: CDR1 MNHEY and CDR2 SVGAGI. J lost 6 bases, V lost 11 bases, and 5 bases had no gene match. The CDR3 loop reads CAAQGADGYTF. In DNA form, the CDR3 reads TGTGCCGCGCAGGGGGCAGATGGCTACACCTTC.

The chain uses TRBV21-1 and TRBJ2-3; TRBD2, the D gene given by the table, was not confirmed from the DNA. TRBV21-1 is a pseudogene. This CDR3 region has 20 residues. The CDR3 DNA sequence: TGTGCCAGCAGCAAAGCGGAAAGCGGGTCCCAGGGATTCGGCACAGATACGCAGTATTTT. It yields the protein CASSKAESGSQGFGTDTQYF.

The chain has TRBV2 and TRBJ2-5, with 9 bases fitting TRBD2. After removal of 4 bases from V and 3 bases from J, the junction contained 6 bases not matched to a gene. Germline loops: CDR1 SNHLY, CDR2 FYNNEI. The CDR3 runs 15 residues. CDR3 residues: CASSVLGLAEETQYF. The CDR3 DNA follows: TGTGCCAGCAGTGTCTTGGGACTAGCCGAAGAGACCCAGTACTTC. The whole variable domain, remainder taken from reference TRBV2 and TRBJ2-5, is EPEVTQTPSHQVTQMGQEVILRCVPISNHLYFYWYRQILGQKVEFLVSFYNNEISEKSEIFDDQFSVERPDGSNFTLKIRSTKLEDSAMYFCASSVLGLAEETQYFGPGTRLLVL.

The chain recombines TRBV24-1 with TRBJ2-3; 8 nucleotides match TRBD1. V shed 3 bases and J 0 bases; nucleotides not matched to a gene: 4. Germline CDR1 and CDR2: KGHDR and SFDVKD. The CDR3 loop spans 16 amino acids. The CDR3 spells CATSDGNRGSTDTQYF. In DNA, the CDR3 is TGTGCCACCAGTGATGGGAACAGGGGGAGCACAGATACGCAGTATTTT.

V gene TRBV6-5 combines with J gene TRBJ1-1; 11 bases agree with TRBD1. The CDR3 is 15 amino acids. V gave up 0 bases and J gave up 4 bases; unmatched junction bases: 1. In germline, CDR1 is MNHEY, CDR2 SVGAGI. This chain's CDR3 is CASSYSGTGGTEAFF. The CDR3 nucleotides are TGTGCCAGCAGTTACTCGGGGACAGGGGGCACTGAAGCTTTCTTT.

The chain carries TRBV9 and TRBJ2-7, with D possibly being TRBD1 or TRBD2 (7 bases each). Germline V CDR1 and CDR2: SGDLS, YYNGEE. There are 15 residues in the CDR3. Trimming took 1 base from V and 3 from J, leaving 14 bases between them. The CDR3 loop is CASSVRDSGVYEQYF. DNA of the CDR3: TGTGCCAGCAGCGTACGGGACAGCGGGGTCTACGAGCAGTACTTC.

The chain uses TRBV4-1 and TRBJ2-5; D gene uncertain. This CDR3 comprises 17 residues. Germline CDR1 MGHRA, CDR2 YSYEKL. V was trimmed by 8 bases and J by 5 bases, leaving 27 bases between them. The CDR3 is CASRVRWLTHGGETQYF. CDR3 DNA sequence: TGCGCCAGCCGCGTAAGGTGGCTGACACATGGCGGCGAGACCCAGTACTTC.

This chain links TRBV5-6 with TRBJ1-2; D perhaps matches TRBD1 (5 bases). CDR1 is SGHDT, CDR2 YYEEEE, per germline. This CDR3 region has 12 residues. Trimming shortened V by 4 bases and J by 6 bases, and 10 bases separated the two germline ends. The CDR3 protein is CASSPGWDGYTF. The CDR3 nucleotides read TGTGCCAGCAGCCCAGGGTGGGATGGCTACACCTTC.

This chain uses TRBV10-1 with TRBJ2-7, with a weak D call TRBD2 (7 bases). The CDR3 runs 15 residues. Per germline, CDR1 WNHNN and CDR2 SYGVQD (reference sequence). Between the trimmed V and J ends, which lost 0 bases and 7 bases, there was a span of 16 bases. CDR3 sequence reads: CASSESGGGAREQYF. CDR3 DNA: TGCGCCAGCAGTGAGTCTGGTGGGGGGGCCCGGGAGCAGTACTTC.

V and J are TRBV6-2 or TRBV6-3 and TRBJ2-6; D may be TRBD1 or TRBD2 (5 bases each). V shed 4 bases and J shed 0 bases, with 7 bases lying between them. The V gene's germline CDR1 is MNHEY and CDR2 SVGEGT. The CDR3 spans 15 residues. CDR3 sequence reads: CASSLGVSGANVLTF. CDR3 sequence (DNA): TGTGCCAGCAGTTTGGGGGTCTCTGGGGCCAACGTCCTGACTTTC.

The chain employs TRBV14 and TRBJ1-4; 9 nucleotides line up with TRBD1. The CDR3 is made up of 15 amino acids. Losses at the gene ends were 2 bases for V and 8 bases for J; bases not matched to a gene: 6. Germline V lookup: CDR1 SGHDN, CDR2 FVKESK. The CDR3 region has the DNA TGTGCCAGCAGCCAAACTTCTGGGACAGGGGAAAAACTGTTTTTT. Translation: CASSQTSGTGEKLFF. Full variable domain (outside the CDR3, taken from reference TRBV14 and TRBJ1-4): EAGVTQFPSHSVIEKGQTVTLRCDPISGHDNLYWYRRVMGKEIKFLLHFVKESKQDESGMPNNRFLAERTGGTYSTLKVQPAELEDSGVYFCASSQTSGTGEKLFFGSGTQLSVL.

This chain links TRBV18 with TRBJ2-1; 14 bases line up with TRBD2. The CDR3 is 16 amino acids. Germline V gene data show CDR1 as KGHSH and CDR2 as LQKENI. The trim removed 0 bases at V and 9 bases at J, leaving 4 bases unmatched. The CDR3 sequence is CASSPPGTSGSFEQFF. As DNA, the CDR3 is TGTGCCAGCTCACCACCCGGGACTAGCGGGAGTTTTGAGCAGTTCTTC.

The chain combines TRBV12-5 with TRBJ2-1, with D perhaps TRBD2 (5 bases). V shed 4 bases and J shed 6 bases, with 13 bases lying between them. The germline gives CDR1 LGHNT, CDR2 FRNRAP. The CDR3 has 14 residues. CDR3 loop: CASGSGVEGNEQFF. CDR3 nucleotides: TGTGCTAGTGGTTCGGGTGTAGAGGGCAATGAGCAGTTCTTC.

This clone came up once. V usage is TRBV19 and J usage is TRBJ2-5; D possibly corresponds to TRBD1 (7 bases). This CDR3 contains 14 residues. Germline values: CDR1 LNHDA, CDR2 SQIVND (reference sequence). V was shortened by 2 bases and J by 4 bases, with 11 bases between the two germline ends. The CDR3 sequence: CASSINRGGETQYF. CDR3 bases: TGTGCCAGTAGTATAAACAGGGGAGGAGAGACCCAGTACTTC. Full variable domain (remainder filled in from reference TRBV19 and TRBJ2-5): DGGITQSPKYLFRKEGQNVTLSCEQNLNHDAMYWYRQDPGQGLRLIYYSQIVNDFQKGDIAEGYSVSREKKESFPLTVTSAQKNPTAFYLCASSINRGGETQYFGPGTRLLVL.

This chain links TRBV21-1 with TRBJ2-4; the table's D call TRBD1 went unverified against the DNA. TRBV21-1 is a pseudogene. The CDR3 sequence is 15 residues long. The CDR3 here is CASSNNSNSQNIQYF. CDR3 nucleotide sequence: TGTGCCAGCAGCAACAACAGCAATAGTCAAAACATTCAGTACTTC.

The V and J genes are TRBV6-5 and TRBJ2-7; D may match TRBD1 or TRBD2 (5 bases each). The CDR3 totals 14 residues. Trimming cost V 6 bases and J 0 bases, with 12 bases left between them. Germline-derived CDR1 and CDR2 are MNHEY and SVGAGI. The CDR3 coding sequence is TGTGCCAGCAGGCCCGGGGCAAGCTCCTACGAGCAGTACTTC. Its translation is CASRPGASSYEQYF.

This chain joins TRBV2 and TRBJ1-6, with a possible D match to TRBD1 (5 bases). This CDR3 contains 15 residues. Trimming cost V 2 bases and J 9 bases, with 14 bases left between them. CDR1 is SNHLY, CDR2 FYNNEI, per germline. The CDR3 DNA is TGTGCCAGCAGTGAAAGGGGCCTGGGGGGTTCACCCCTCCACTTT. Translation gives CASSERGLGGSPLHF.

The CDR3 DNA is TGTGCCAGCAGACCTAGCGGCCTGGGGGAGCAGTACTTC. This codes for CASRPSGLGEQYF. The rearrangement uses TRBV6-2 or TRBV6-3 and TRBJ2-7, with 7 bases fitting TRBD2. Germline V CDR1 and CDR2: MNHEY, SVGEGT. After removal of 6 bases from V and 7 bases from J, the junction contained 9 bases not matched to a gene. This CDR3 contains 13 residues.